This T cell receptor beta chain was sequenced for a study of blood T cell repertoires in COVID-19. Study background: Sample material is recorded as cDNA or gDNA derived from T cells, B-cell-depleted T cells, or PBMCs.

Seattle cases were enrolled at active infection and followed longitudinally. V shed 6 bases and J shed 4 bases, with 12 bases lying between them. Germline CDR1 reads SEHNR; CDR2 reads FQNEAQ (reference sequence). The CDR3 has 13 residues. In the authors' methods: Scientists estimated how many nucleated cells there were by amplifying reference gene primers. Sequenced by immunoSEQ multiplex PCR; TCRdb stores in-frame clones only, minus some. The V and J calls and clone size come from that table; D and trimming were worked out from the DNA. The table has roughly 380,000 clones, about 88% seen once. The sequenced sample consisted of peripheral blood. The chain combines TRBV7-9 with TRBJ2-5, with D perhaps TRBD1 (6 bases). This receptor was identified in a woman in her thirties or forties with COVID-19, enrolled during active disease. The CDR3 spells CASRKDRGETQYF. The CDR3 nucleotides read TGTGCCAGCAGAAAGGACAGAGGAGAGACCCAGTACTTC.